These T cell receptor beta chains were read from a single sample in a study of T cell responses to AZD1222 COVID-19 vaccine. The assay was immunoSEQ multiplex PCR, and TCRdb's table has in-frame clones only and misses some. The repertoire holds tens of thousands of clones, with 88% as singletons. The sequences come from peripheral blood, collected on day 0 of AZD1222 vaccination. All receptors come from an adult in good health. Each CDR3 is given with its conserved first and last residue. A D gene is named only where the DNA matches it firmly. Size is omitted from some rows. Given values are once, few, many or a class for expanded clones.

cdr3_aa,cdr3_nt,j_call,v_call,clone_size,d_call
CAWSETPNSPLHF,TGTGCCTGGAGTGAGACTCCCAATTCACCCCTCCACTTT,TRBJ1-6,TRBV30,-,-
CASSPPGGYTEAFF,TGTGCCAGCAGCCCGCCGGGGGGTTACACTGAAGCTTTCTTT,TRBJ1-1,TRBV28,-,-
CASSQDDRLSNQPQHF,TGTGCCAGCAGCCAAGATGACAGGCTTAGCAATCAGCCCCAGCATTTT,TRBJ1-5,TRBV4-2,-,-
CASRRLSEYNEQFF,TGTGCCAGCAGACGACTTAGCGAGTACAATGAGCAGTTCTTC,TRBJ2-1,TRBV6-5,-,-
CASSFREPEETQYF,TGCGCCAGCAGCTTTAGGGAACCCGAAGAGACCCAGTACTTC,TRBJ2-5,TRBV5-1,-,-
CASSEKPKTDTQYF,TGTGCCAGCAGCGAGAAACCTAAAACAGATACGCAGTATTTT,TRBJ2-3,TRBV7-3,once,-
CSALTGPNTEAFF,TGCAGCGCCCTGACAGGGCCGAACACTGAAGCTTTCTTT,TRBJ1-1,TRBV29-1,-,TRBD1
CASSPRANSYEQYF,TGTGCCAGCAGCCCCCGAGCGAACTCCTACGAGCAGTACTTC,TRBJ2-7,TRBV9,-,-
CASSALVLGTEAFF,TGTGCCAGCAGCGCCCTAGTTCTGGGCACTGAAGCTTTCTTT,TRBJ1-1,TRBV9,-,-
CASSLPGGVYTF,TGCGCCAGCAGCTTGCCAGGGGGCGTCTACACCTTC,TRBJ1-2,TRBV5-1,once,TRBD1
CASSLAGLYAPLHF,TGTGCCAGCAGCTTAGCGGGCCTTTATGCACCCCTCCACTTT,TRBJ1-6,TRBV7-9,-,-
CASSLGSTASNEKLFF,TGTGCCAGCAGCTTAGGTTCTACGGCCTCTAATGAAAAACTGTTTTTT,TRBJ1-4,TRBV11-2,-,-
CASSPTLGGQGGRGYTF,TGTGCCAGCAGCCCCACCCTTGGGGGACAGGGGGGTCGCGGCTACACCTTC,TRBJ1-2,TRBV5-5,-,TRBD1
CASRRETTTLEQFF,TGCGCCAGCAGAAGAGAGACTACAACCCTAGAGCAGTTCTTC,TRBJ2-1,TRBV4-1,-,-
CASSASAPYNEQFF,TGTGCCAGCAGTGCTAGCGCCCCCTACAATGAGCAGTTCTTC,TRBJ2-1,TRBV6-4,-,-
CAWSVGKRAFF,TGTGCCTGGAGTGTAGGTAAGAGGGCTTTCTTT,TRBJ1-1,TRBV30,-,-
CASRLASPSPNAKHNEQFF,TGTGCAAGTCGCTTAGCGTCCCCTAGTCCCAACGCCAAACACAATGAGCAGTTCTTC,TRBJ2-1,TRBV12-2,once,-
CASSRGGAGRQETQYF,TGTGCCAGCAGCCGCGGGGGGGCGGGACGGCAAGAGACCCAGTACTTC,TRBJ2-5,TRBV11-3,-,TRBD2
CASSQGASGSYEQYF,TGTGCCAGCAGCCAAGGAGCTAGCGGGAGCTACGAGCAGTACTTC,TRBJ2-7,TRBV14,-,TRBD2
CATSRGVYEQYF,TGTGCCACCAGCAGGGGGGTCTACGAGCAGTACTTC,TRBJ2-7,TRBV15,-,-
CASSPSTGSYSPLHF,TGTGCCAGCAGCCCATCGACAGGGTCGTACTCACCCCTCCACTTT,TRBJ1-6,TRBV7-2,-,TRBD1
CASSLITGPEAFF,TGTGCCAGCAGTTTGATCACAGGGCCTGAAGCTTTCTTT,TRBJ1-1,TRBV28,few,-
CASTERADSSGANVLTF,TGTGCCAGCACCGAAAGAGCCGACAGCTCTGGGGCCAACGTCCTGACTTTC,TRBJ2-6,TRBV3-1/TRBV3-2,-,-
CASSQGPRTQETQYF,TGTGCCAGCAGCCAAGGCCCTAGAACCCAAGAGACCCAGTACTTC,TRBJ2-5,TRBV3-1/TRBV3-2,-,-
CSARLAGVGEQYF,TGCAGCGCCAGACTAGCGGGAGTCGGCGAGCAGTACTTC,TRBJ2-7,TRBV29-1,-,TRBD2
CASRQSASPLHF,TGTGCCAGCAGGCAGTCGGCCTCACCCCTCCACTTT,TRBJ1-6,TRBV12-3/TRBV12-4,-,-
CASSLGGWTFNNNEQFF,TGTGCCAGCAGCTTAGGGGGTTGGACTTTCAACAACAATGAGCAGTTCTTC,TRBJ2-1,TRBV7-6,-,-
CSASSRAGGGETQYF,TGCAGTGCTAGTTCCCGAGCGGGGGGTGGGGAGACCCAGTACTTC,TRBJ2-5,TRBV20-1,-,TRBD2
CASSPRTGGNEQYF,TGTGCCAGTAGTCCCCGGACAGGGGGGAACGAGCAGTACTTC,TRBJ2-7,TRBV19,-,TRBD1
CASSLYKGNTEAFF,TGTGCCAGCAGTTTATACAAGGGGAACACTGAAGCTTTCTTT,TRBJ1-1,TRBV27,-,-
CATSRETVLNTEAFF,TGTGCCACCAGCAGGGAGACAGTCCTGAACACTGAAGCTTTCTTT,TRBJ1-1,TRBV15,-,-
CASSRLAGGYEQYF,TGTGCCAGCAGTCGACTAGCGGGAGGGTACGAGCAGTACTTC,TRBJ2-7,TRBV27,-,TRBD2
CASSESLAGVYNEQFF,TGTGCCAGCAGTGAAAGCTTAGCGGGGGTCTACAATGAGCAGTTCTTC,TRBJ2-1,TRBV6-1,-,TRBD2
CASSERGGRDTQYF,TGTGCCAGCAGTGAAAGGGGGGGGCGAGATACGCAGTATTTT,TRBJ2-3,TRBV25-1,-,-
CASSQGEGVYSGNTIYF,TGTGCCAGCAGCCAAGGAGAAGGTGTTTACTCTGGAAACACCATATATTTT,TRBJ1-3,TRBV3-1/TRBV3-2,-,-
CASSLEAEVSYGYTF,TGTGCCAGCAGCTTAGAGGCCGAGGTGTCCTATGGCTACACCTTC,TRBJ1-2,TRBV7-2,-,-
CASLGTGGSETQYF,TGTGCCAGCCTAGGGACAGGGGGTTCAGAGACCCAGTACTTC,TRBJ2-5,TRBV6-5,-,TRBD1
CAGATVDNQPQHF,TGTGCCGGGGCGACAGTTGACAATCAGCCCCAGCATTTT,TRBJ1-5,TRBV2,-,-
CSAPGLAGGQFF,TGCAGCGCCCCCGGACTAGCGGGTGGGCAGTTCTTC,TRBJ2-1,TRBV29-1,-,TRBD2
CASSLRDDSNIQYF,TGCGCCAGCAGCTTAAGGGACGACTCAAACATTCAGTACTTC,TRBJ2-4,TRBV5-1,-,-
CASRLRQGDQETQYF,TGTGCCAGCAGGCTTCGACAGGGAGACCAAGAGACCCAGTACTTC,TRBJ2-5,TRBV7-9,-,TRBD1
CSVGEGPYEQYF,TGCAGCGTTGGGGAGGGCCCCTACGAGCAGTACTTC,TRBJ2-7,TRBV29-1,-,TRBD2
CASSLDRNTEAFF,TGTGCCAGCAGCTTGGACAGGAACACTGAAGCTTTCTTT,TRBJ1-1,TRBV7-6,-,-